This T cell receptor (beta chain) was identified during a study of blood T cell repertoires in COVID-19. About the research overall: The analysed material was cDNA or gDNA that came from T cells, B-cell-depleted T cells, or PBMCs.

This CDR3 spans 17 amino acids. V lost 0 bases and J lost 0; bases outside the gene matches: 3. Germline CDR1 GTSNPN, CDR2 SVGIG (reference sequence). Authors' methods: Reference gene primer amplification gave nucleated cell count estimates. TCRdb keeps only in-frame clones here, not all; method: immunoSEQ multiplex PCR. That table is the source of V, J and clone size, and D and trimming were worked out from the DNA. The repertoire holds over 110,000 clones, with roughly 90% as singletons. Sequencing was performed on peripheral blood. This chain joins TRBV30 and TRBJ2-6, with 9 bases lining up with TRBD2. The TCR comes from a man aged 65 to 79 with acute or convalescent COVID-19. The CDR3 loop is CAWSVGLAISGANVLTF. CDR3 coding DNA: TGTGCCTGGAGTGTAGGACTAGCGATCTCTGGGGCCAACGTCCTGACTTTC.